The following is a TCR beta chain sequence with its context. The record originates from a study of control samples from healthy donors and cancer patients. The repertoire was sequenced with immunoSEQ multiplex PCR; TCRdb's copy has only in-frame clones and lacks some. The sample contains 150,000 to 200,000 clones, approximately 90% of which appear only once. The trim removed 5 bases at V and 4 bases at J, leaving 5 bases unmatched. The CDR3 has 15 residues. From germline, CDR1 is SEHNR and CDR2 FQNEAQ (reference sequence). Sequenced sample: blood. The rearrangement joins TRBV7-9 to TRBJ2-2, with TRBD1 identical over 9 bases. This TCR derives from a young man in good health. The CDR3 loop reads CASSAGTGLTGELFF. The CDR3 coding sequence is TGTGCCAGCAGCGCCGGGACAGGGCTCACCGGGGAGCTGTTTTTT.